This is a list of T cell receptor beta chains from one sample in a study of cytomegalovirus exposure and HLA in healthy donors. Assay used: immunoSEQ multiplex PCR; TCRdb lists only in-frame clones, some missing. The sample yields about 110,000 clones, 70% to 80% seen once. Sequencing was done on a sample of PBMCs. The receptors stem from a female donor in good health and CMV-seronegative. CDR3s include the opening cysteine and the closing phenylalanine or tryptophan.

V gene: TRBV6-1; J gene: TRBJ1-5; CDR3 protein: CASRTGFLNQPQHF
V gene: TRBV4-1; J gene: TRBJ1-1; CDR3 protein: CASSQVAGGDNTEAFF
V gene: TRBV6-1; J gene: TRBJ2-7; CDR3 protein: CASSESSGYEQYF
V gene: TRBV28; J gene: TRBJ1-5; CDR3 protein: CASRDSIRVQPQHF
V gene: TRBV5-6; J gene: -; CDR3 protein: CASSLVLGYEQYF
V gene: TRBV5-6; J gene: TRBJ1-2; CDR3 protein: CASRDVRANYGYTF
V gene: TRBV4-1; J gene: TRBJ2-7; CDR3 protein: CASSLERGAGLNYEQYF
V gene: TRBV5-1; J gene: TRBJ2-2; CDR3 protein: CASSLRLGLATHAGPGELFF
V gene: TRBV4-3; J gene: TRBJ2-7; CDR3 protein: CASSQESSGEWEGVYEQYF
V gene: TRBV30; J gene: TRBJ1-5; CDR3 protein: CAWSAQDSVANQPQHF
V gene: TRBV30; J gene: TRBJ2-1; CDR3 protein: CALTPNPGGNEQFF
V gene: TRBV7-6; J gene: TRBJ1-2; CDR3 protein: CASSLPWAYGYTF
V gene: TRBV10-1; J gene: TRBJ2-3; CDR3 protein: CASSSSGKTDTQYF
V gene: TRBV5-1; J gene: TRBJ2-3; CDR3 protein: CASSLVLAGSTDTQYF
V gene: TRBV7-7; J gene: TRBJ2-2; CDR3 protein: CASSGPGGELFF
V gene: TRBV30; J gene: TRBJ1-2; CDR3 protein: CAWSPRGTNSGYTF
V gene: TRBV2; J gene: TRBJ1-2; CDR3 protein: CASSEGQGYGYTF
V gene: TRBV11-3; J gene: TRBJ1-3; CDR3 protein: CASSFSGRSSGNTIYF
V gene: TRBV28; J gene: TRBJ2-3; CDR3 protein: CASSSGLAGGSMVFTDTQYF
V gene: TRBV19; J gene: TRBJ1-2; CDR3 protein: CASSISGAYGYTF
V gene: TRBV6-5; J gene: TRBJ2-7; CDR3 protein: CASSYGTGDYEQYF
V gene: TRBV11-2; J gene: TRBJ1-1; CDR3 protein: CASSSQTGMNTEAFF
V gene: TRBV5-6; J gene: TRBJ1-2; CDR3 protein: CASSLGNRGQAAYGYTF
V gene: TRBV5-1; J gene: TRBJ1-1; CDR3 protein: CASSLNRGTEAFF
V gene: TRBV19; J gene: TRBJ2-1; CDR3 protein: CASSIDRGKHNEQFF
V gene: TRBV1; J gene: TRBJ1-1; CDR3 protein: CTSSHSNQGQGSTEAFF
V gene: TRBV2; J gene: TRBJ2-5; CDR3 protein: CASKESTALGETQYF
V gene: TRBV5-1; J gene: TRBJ1-3; CDR3 protein: CASRGSLSGNTIYF
V gene: TRBV9; J gene: TRBJ2-1; CDR3 protein: CASSASSLRGNEQFF
V gene: TRBV19; J gene: TRBJ1-5; CDR3 protein: CASSIVTGVGQPQHF
V gene: TRBV6-5; J gene: TRBJ1-3; CDR3 protein: CASTPGGAGNTIYF
V gene: TRBV10-3; J gene: TRBJ2-1; CDR3 protein: CAISGAQHPPNPSSYNEQFF